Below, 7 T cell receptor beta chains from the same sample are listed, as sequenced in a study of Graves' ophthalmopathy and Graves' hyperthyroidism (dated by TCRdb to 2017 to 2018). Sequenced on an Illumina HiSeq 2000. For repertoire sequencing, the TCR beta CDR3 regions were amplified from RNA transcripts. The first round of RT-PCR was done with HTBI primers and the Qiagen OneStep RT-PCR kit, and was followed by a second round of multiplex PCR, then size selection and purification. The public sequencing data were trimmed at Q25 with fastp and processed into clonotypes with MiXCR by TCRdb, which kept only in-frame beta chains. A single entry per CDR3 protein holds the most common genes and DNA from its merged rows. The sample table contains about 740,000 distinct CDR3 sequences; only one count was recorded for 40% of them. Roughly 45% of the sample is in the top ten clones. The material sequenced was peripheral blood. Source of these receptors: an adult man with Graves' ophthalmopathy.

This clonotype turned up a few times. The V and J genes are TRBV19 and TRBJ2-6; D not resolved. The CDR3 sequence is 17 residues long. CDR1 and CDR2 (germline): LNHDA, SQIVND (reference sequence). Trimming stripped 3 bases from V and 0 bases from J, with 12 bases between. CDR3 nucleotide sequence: TGTGCCAGTAGTATTTATGGCACATACTCTGGGGCCAACGTCCTGACTTTC. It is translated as CASSIYGTYSGANVLTF. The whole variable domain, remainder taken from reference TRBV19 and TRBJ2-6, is DGGITQSPKYLFRKEGQNVTLSCEQNLNHDAMYWYRQDPGQGLRLIYYSQIVNDFQKGDIAEGYSVSREKKESFPLTVTSAQKNPTAFYLCASSIYGTYSGANVLTFGAGSRLTVL.

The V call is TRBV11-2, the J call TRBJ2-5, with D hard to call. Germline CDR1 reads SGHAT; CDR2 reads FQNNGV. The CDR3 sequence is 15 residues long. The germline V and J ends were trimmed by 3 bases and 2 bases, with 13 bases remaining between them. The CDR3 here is CASSFNFGVQETQYF. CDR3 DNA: TGTGCCAGCAGCTTTAATTTCGGTGTACAAGAGACCCAGTACTTC. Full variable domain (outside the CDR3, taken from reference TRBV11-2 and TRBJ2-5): EAGVAQSPRYKIIEKRQSVAFWCNPISGHATLYWYQQILGQGPKLLIQFQNNGVVDDSQLPKDRFSAERLKGVDSTLKIQPAKLEDSAVYLCASSFNFGVQETQYFGPGTRLLVL.

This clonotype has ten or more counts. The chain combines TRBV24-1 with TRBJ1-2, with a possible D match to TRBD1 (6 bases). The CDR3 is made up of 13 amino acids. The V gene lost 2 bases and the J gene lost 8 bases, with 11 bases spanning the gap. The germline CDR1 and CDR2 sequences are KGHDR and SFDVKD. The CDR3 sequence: CATSDSDRSGYTF. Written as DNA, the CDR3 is TGTGCCACCAGTGATTCAGACAGGAGCGGCTACACCTTC.

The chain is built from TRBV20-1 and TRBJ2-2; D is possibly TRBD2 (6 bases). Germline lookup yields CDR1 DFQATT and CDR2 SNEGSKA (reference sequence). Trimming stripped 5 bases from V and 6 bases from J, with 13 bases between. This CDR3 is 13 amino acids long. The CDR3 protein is CSAGTAGSGELFF. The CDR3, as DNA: TGCAGTGCTGGGACGGCGGGGTCCGGGGAGCTGTTTTTT.

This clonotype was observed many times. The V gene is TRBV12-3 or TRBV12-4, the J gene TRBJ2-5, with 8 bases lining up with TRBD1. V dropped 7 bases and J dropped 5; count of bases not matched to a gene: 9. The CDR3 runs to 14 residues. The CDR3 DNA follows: TGTGCCAGCAATCCAGGACAGGGATTGGAGACCCAGTACTTC. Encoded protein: CASNPGQGLETQYF.

CDR3 sequence: CASKASLAGGTGELFF. CDR3 DNA sequence: TGTGCCAGCAAGGCGTCACTAGCGGGAGGGACCGGGGAGCTGTTTTTT. The V and J genes are TRBV25-1 and TRBJ2-2, with 13 bases identical to TRBD2. This CDR3 spans 16 amino acids. V shed 7 bases, J shed 5 bases, and the junction held 7 bases outside the gene matches. Germline CDR1 and CDR2: MGHDK and SYGVNS.

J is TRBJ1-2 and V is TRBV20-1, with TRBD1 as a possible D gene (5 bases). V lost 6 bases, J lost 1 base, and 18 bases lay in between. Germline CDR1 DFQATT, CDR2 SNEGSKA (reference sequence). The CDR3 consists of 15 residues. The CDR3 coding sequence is TGCAGTGCAGCCGGGGCGCCCGACGATAACTATGGCTACACCTTC. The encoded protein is CSAAGAPDDNYGYTF.